This is a list of T cell receptor beta chains from one sample in a study of blood T cells in healthy people across ages. TCRdb recomputed calls from the 5' RACE reads with MiXCR, one row per CDR3 protein. The data contain more than 650,000 distinct CDR3 sequences, 25% to 30% of them singletons. This sample was also put to use in a study of T cells of mothers and their children.

The sequenced material came from blood. The receptors shown here come from a boy between 5 and 17 years old in good health. The CDR3 runs from the conserved cysteine through the conserved F or W. A D gene is named only where the DNA matches it firmly. Where a row states a size, it is once, few, many or the class of an expanded clone; other rows omit it.

D,size,J,V,DNA,CDR3
.,many,TRBJ2-7,TRBV12-3/TRBV12-4,TGTGCCAGCAGCCAACCCGGGCTAGCCTACGAGCAGTACTTC,CASSQPGLAYEQYF
.,few,TRBJ1-1,TRBV5-5,TGTGCCAGCAGCCCCTCCCCCGGGGATTTTGCTGAAGCTTTCTTT,CASSPSPGDFAEAFF
.,few,TRBJ2-4,TRBV6-6,TGTGCCAGCAATGGAGGGTTGAACATTCAGTACTTC,CASNGGLNIQYF
.,.,TRBJ2-2,TRBV6-5,TGTGCCAGCAGTTATGACCCAACAGAGAACACCGGGGAGCTGTTTTTT,CASSYDPTENTGELFF
.,.,TRBJ2-7,TRBV6-2/TRBV6-3,TGTGCCAGCAGTTCGCCCCAATGGGGGTTCGACGAGCAGTACTTC,CASSSPQWGFDEQYF
.,few,TRBJ2-1,TRBV18,TGTGCCAGCCTGAGAAGCTCCTACAATGAGCAGTTCTTC,CASLRSSYNEQFF
.,.,TRBJ2-5,TRBV6-1,TGTGCCAGCAGTATCCCCAGCTATCAGGGGCAAGAGACCCAGTACTTC,CASSIPSYQGQETQYF
.,few,TRBJ1-1,TRBV4-1,TGCGCCAGCAGCCAAGAGGTCTTGACTGAAGCTTTCTTT,CASSQEVLTEAFF
.,.,TRBJ2-1,TRBV29-1,TGCAGCGTTGAAGATGCCCTAGCGATTGATGAGCAGTTCTTC,CSVEDALAIDEQFF
.,many,TRBJ2-5,TRBV28,TGTGCCAGCAGTTCGGACCCGCGGCGGGAGACCCAGTACTTC,CASSSDPRRETQYF
TRBD2,few,TRBJ2-5,TRBV7-9,TGTGCCAGCAGCTCTCCCGGGACTAGCGTAGAGACCCAGTACTTC,CASSSPGTSVETQYF
.,.,TRBJ2-7,TRBV29-1,TGCAGCGTTTCGCGGACGGAGTCCTACGAGCAATACTTC,CSVSRTESYEQYF
.,few,TRBJ1-1,TRBV6-1,TGTGCCAGCAGCAGGCGGGCTCCGAACACTGAAGCTTTCTTT,CASSRRAPNTEAFF
.,.,TRBJ2-2,TRBV20-1,TGCAGTGCCAGACTACGTCACTTTACCGGGGAGCTGTTTTTT,CSARLRHFTGELFF
.,.,TRBJ1-5,TRBV7-2,TGTGCCAGCAGCTTAGTCGACAATTCCAATCAGCCCCAGCATTTT,CASSLVDNSNQPQHF
.,once,TRBJ2-3,TRBV10-3,TGTGCCACCATTAGCGTGGCGGGTGAAGATACGCAGTATTTT,CATISVAGEDTQYF
TRBD2,.,TRBJ2-1,TRBV5-1,TGCGCCAGCGGACTAGCGGCCAATGAGCAGTTCTTC,CASGLAANEQFF
.,.,TRBJ1-4,TRBV20-1,TGCAGTGCTGGAGGGGCGCCCGAAGGCACCCTTGGAAAACTGTTTTTT,CSAGGAPEGTLGKLFF